This TCR beta chain was sequenced during a study of shared clonotypes between healthy human individuals. CD8 cells regarded as naive lacked CD45RO, were positively chosen for CCR7, and omitted terminally differentiated effector memory CD45RA+ cells. The protocol was immunoSEQ multiplex PCR, while the TCRdb copy is restricted to in-frame clones and leaves out a portion. The table has some 600,000 clones, approximately 96% seen once; the top ten hold more than 0.085%. The CDR3 runs to 13 residues. Germline V gene sequence: CDR1 SGHDT, CDR2 YYEEEE. Deletions cut 0 bases from V and 7 bases from J, with 8 bases between.

The V call is TRBV5-6, the J call TRBJ1-5; possible D gene TRBD1, 5 bases. The TCR comes from a woman aged 30 to 39 in good health. The sample consisted of naive CD8+ T cells sorted from blood. CDR3 nucleotides: TGTGCCAGCAGCTTGGGCCGGGGCCAGCCCCAGCATTTT. This gives the protein CASSLGRGQPQHF. Supplemented by reference TRBV5-6 and TRBJ1-5, the full variable domain reads DAGVTQSPTHLIKTRGQQVTLRCSPKSGHDTVSWYQQALGQGPQFIFQYYEEEERQRGNFPDRFSGHQFPNYSSELNVNALLLGDSALYLCASSLGRGQPQHFGDGTRLSIL.